Presented here are 30 T cell receptor beta chains from one specimen sequenced in a study of blood T cells in healthy people across ages. A second PCR of 7 to 11 cycles used a sample-barcoded 5' primer and a J-beta primer mix. TCRdb independently ran MiXCR on the 5' RACE reads; one entry per CDR3 protein. This table holds about 1.1 million distinct CDR3 sequences, 35% to 40% found once. The sample comprised blood. The receptors were gathered from a man younger than 30 in good health.

The chain recombines TRBV20-1 with TRBJ2-1, with D maybe TRBD1 (5 bases). The CDR3 runs 15 residues. Germline assignment: CDR1 DFQATT and CDR2 SNEGSKA (reference sequence). With 0 bases removed from V and 2 bases from J, the gap between germline ends came to 11 bases. The CDR3 sequence: CSARDVRVPYNEQFF. The CDR3 bases are TGCAGTGCTAGAGATGTCAGGGTCCCCTACAATGAGCAGTTCTTC.

Turning to this clonotype: A single base separates this from a much larger clone, so it may be a read error. The chain employs TRBV4-3 and TRBJ2-1; no reliable D call. This CDR3 has 13 amino acids. Looked up from germline, CDR1 is LGHNA and CDR2 is YSLEER. The CDR3 spells CASSHDTRNERFF. The CDR3 nucleotides are TGCGCCAGCAGCCACGATACGCGGAATGAGCGGTTCTTC.

The gene calls are TRBV20-1 and TRBJ2-1; 14 positions agree with TRBD2. Trimming at V came to 1 base and at J to 6 bases, leaving 2 bases not matched to a gene. This CDR3 region has 15 residues. The germline CDR1 and CDR2 sequences are DFQATT and SNEGSKA (reference sequence). The CDR3 here is CSARGTSGRTNEQFF. CDR3 DNA sequence: TGCAGTGCTAGAGGGACTAGCGGGAGGACCAATGAGCAGTTCTTC.

This clonotype has only a few counts. The V and J genes are TRBV4-3 and TRBJ2-1, with D perhaps matching TRBD2 (6 bases). CDR1 and CDR2 from the germline V gene are LGHNA and YSLEER. V was pared by 0 bases and J by 0 bases, with 12 bases between. The CDR3 is 17 amino acids. CDR3 amino acids: CASSQDIAESSYNEQFF. The CDR3 DNA sequence: TGCGCCAGCAGCCAAGATATAGCGGAAAGCTCCTACAATGAGCAGTTCTTC.

This clonotype was counted many times. This CDR3 is CASSQGAARNDEQFF. The CDR3 bases are TGTGCCAGCAGCCAAGGAGCTGCCCGAAATGATGAGCAGTTCTTC. This chain connects TRBV6-2 or TRBV6-3 to TRBJ2-1, with D unclear. The CDR3 is 15 residues long. Germline CDR1 is MNHEY and CDR2 is SVGEGT. V lost 6 bases, J lost 8 bases, and 20 bases lay in between.

The rearrangement uses TRBV20-1 and TRBJ2-2, with D perhaps TRBD1 (5 bases). Trimming cost V 4 bases and J 5 bases, with 8 bases left between them. The CDR3 loop spans 12 amino acids. Germline lookup yields CDR1 DFQATT and CDR2 SNEGSKA (reference sequence). CDR3 nucleotide sequence: TGCAGTGCTACACAGGTTACCGGGGAGCTGTTTTTT. This translates into CSATQVTGELFF.

This chain connects TRBV4-1 to TRBJ1-2; the D gene is possibly TRBD1 (6 bases). Trimming took off 4 bases at V and 3 bases at J, with 15 bases between the two ends. The CDR3 covers 15 residues. The germline gives CDR1 MGHRA, CDR2 YSYEKL. The CDR3 loop is CASSPRIYRDYGYTF. The CDR3 DNA reads as TGCGCCAGCAGCCCCCGGATATACAGGGACTATGGCTACACCTTC.

This clonotype was seen ten or more times. The chain employs TRBV12-3 or TRBV12-4 and TRBJ2-3; 9 bases are a match to TRBD2. V gave up 6 bases and J gave up 0 bases; unmatched junction bases: 4. The CDR3 has 15 residues. In DNA form, the CDR3 reads TGTGCCAGCAGCGAGACTAGCGGTAGCACAGATACGCAGTATTTT. Residues: CASSETSGSTDTQYF.

This clonotype was observed at least ten times. The CDR3 DNA reads TGTGCCAGCAGCCCTGTTAGGGACACTGAAGCTTTCTTT. Residues: CASSPVRDTEAFF. The chain combines TRBV7-2 with TRBJ1-1; D remains unclear. This CDR3 is built from 13 residues. Deletions cut 5 bases from V and 3 bases from J, with 10 bases between. CDR1 and CDR2 from the germline V gene are SGHTA and FQGNSA.

V and J are TRBV29-1 and TRBJ2-3; D possibly corresponds to TRBD1 (5 bases). The CDR3 covers 13 residues. Germline CDR1 SQVTM, CDR2 ANQGSEA. The V end lost 3 bases, the J end lost 2 bases, and 9 bases lay between the germline ends. In nucleotides, the CDR3 is TGCAGCGTTGATGACAGAAACACAGATACGCAGTATTTT. It specifies CSVDDRNTDTQYF.

The chain combines TRBV18 with TRBJ1-2; no clear D. This CDR3 spans 11 amino acids. CDR1 is KGHSH and CDR2 is LQKENI in the germline V gene. Trimming cost V 6 bases and J 6 bases, with 8 bases left between them. The CDR3 coding sequence is TGTGCCAGCTCCAAAGTGGATGGCTACACCTTC. Translating it yields CASSKVDGYTF. The whole variable domain, filled in from reference TRBV18 and TRBJ1-2, reads NAGVMQNPRHLVRRRGQEARLRCSPMKGHSHVYWYRQLPEEGLKFMVYLQKENIIDESGMPKERFSAEFPKEGPSILRIQQVVRGDSAAYFCASSKVDGYTFGSGTRLTVV.

This clonotype occurred a few times. The chain has TRBV11-2 and TRBJ1-1; D uncertain. This CDR3 region has 15 residues. The V gene's germline CDR1 is SGHAT and CDR2 FQNNGV. Trimming stripped 1 base from V and 0 bases from J, with 9 bases between. DNA for the CDR3: TGTGCCAGCAGCTTAGCTCCAGCCATGAACACTGAAGCTTTCTTT. Translated, it gives CASSLAPAMNTEAFF.

The rearrangement links TRBV28 to TRBJ1-4, with TRBD1 matching 9 bases. The CDR3 is 15 amino acids. V shed 5 bases and J 9 bases; nucleotides not matched to a gene: 10. Germline V gene sequence: CDR1 MDHEN, CDR2 SYDVKM. As DNA, the CDR3 is TGTGCCAGCAGTCCCGCCGGGACAGGGCGGCAAAAACTGTTTTTT. Its translation: CASSPAGTGRQKLFF.

This clonotype was recorded many times. This chain joins TRBV2 and TRBJ2-5, with D possibly TRBD2 on 6 matching bases. CDR1 and CDR2 (germline): SNHLY, FYNNEI. The V gene lost 1 base and the J gene lost 4 bases, with 16 bases spanning the gap. The CDR3 has 16 amino acids. The CDR3 sequence: CASSEEAGRIGETQYF. The CDR3 DNA reads as TGTGCCAGCAGTGAAGAGGCGGGGCGGATAGGAGAGACCCAGTACTTC.

This clonotype was counted between two and nine times. The CDR3 is CASSRPPLGRGTQYF. CDR3 nucleotides: TGTGCCAGCAGTCGGCCGCCTCTGGGAAGGGGAACGCAGTATTTT. The V call is TRBV27, the J call TRBJ2-3; possible D gene TRBD1, 5 bases. V gave up 5 bases and J gave up 9 bases, with 21 bases separating them. Germline lookup yields CDR1 MNHEY and CDR2 SMNVEV (reference sequence). The CDR3 sequence is 15 residues long.

The rearrangement joins TRBV6-2 or TRBV6-3 to TRBJ2-1; D not resolved. Looked up from germline, CDR1 is MNHEY and CDR2 is SVGEGT. V gave up 5 bases and J gave up 5 bases, with 13 bases separating them. This CDR3 is built from 14 residues. The CDR3 protein is CASSPLRTNNEQFF. The CDR3 coding sequence is TGTGCCAGCAGTCCTCTCCGGACGAACAATGAGCAGTTCTTC.

This clonotype showed up just a few times. The chain links TRBV29-1 to TRBJ2-5; D is possibly TRBD1 or TRBD2 (5 bases each). The CDR3 has 16 amino acids. Trimming stripped 0 bases from V and 5 bases from J, with 19 bases between. Germline V gene lookup returns CDR1 SQVTM and CDR2 ANQGSEA. As DNA, the CDR3 is TGCAGCGTTGAAGATGGGGGAAGGGGTGTGGTGGAGACCCAGTACTTC. It translates to CSVEDGGRGVVETQYF. The complete variable domain, with remaining parts taken from reference TRBV29-1 and TRBJ2-5, reads SAVISQKPSRDICQRGTSLTIQCQVDSQVTMMFWYRQQPGQSLTLIATANQGSEATYESGFVIDKFPISRPNLTFSTLTVSNMSPEDSSIYLCSVEDGGRGVVETQYFGPGTRLLVL.

Comment on this clonotype: The junction departs from the called germline gene at one end, perhaps through a read error. The chain has TRBV2 and TRBJ2-1, with no clear D. This CDR3 is 17 amino acids long. Looked up from germline, CDR1 is SNHLY and CDR2 is FYNNEI. CDR3 in amino acids: CAGRRTPSAYSYNEQFF. Here the CDR3 DNA reads TGTGCCGGCAGAAGAACGCCCAGCGCCTATTCCTACAATGAGCAGTTCTTC.

This clonotype was detected a few times. The rearrangement joins TRBV7-3 to TRBJ1-4; 10 bases line up with TRBD1. Per the germline V gene, CDR1 is SGHTA and CDR2 is FQGTGA. Trimming at V came to 3 bases and at J to 7 bases, leaving 5 bases not matched to a gene. CDR3 length: 15 residues. CDR3 sequence (DNA): TGTGCCAGCAGCTTGACAGGGGGCGAAGGTGAAAAACTGTTTTTT. Protein product: CASSLTGGEGEKLFF.

Only one count was recorded for this clonotype. The V call is TRBV5-1, the J call TRBJ2-1; no definite D call. The CDR3 contains 11 residues. The germline V gene has CDR1 SGHRS and CDR2 YFSETQ. The ends were cut back, 1 base at V and 12 bases at J, with 8 bases in the middle. The CDR3 is CASSLSDRQFF. CDR3 in DNA: TGCGCCAGCAGCTTGTCGGACCGGCAGTTCTTC.

The CDR3 bases are TGCAGTGCATCGGACAGGATTGACGAGCAGTACTTC. Translation: CSASDRIDEQYF. The chain recombines TRBV20-1 with TRBJ2-5, with 7 bases matching TRBD1. The closer fit of TRBJ2-7 to the DNA end suggests the J call may be wrong. Germline assignment: CDR1 DFQATT and CDR2 SNEGSKA (reference sequence). The CDR3 runs to 12 residues.

The J gene is TRBJ1-4, the V gene TRBV2; D is uncertain. Germline V gives CDR1 SNHLY, CDR2 FYNNEI. This CDR3 has 16 amino acids. V lost 8 bases and J 0 bases, leaving 16 bases between the germline ends. The CDR3 DNA reads TGTGCCAGCGAACCGGACCGGGAGGCAACTAATGAAAAACTGTTTTTT. Its translation: CASEPDREATNEKLFF.

This rearrangement joins TRBV7-2 to TRBJ2-1; the D gene is possibly TRBD2 (5 bases). CDR3 length: 16 amino acids. In germline, CDR1 is SGHTA, CDR2 FQGNSA. Deletions cut 1 base from V and 2 bases from J, with 12 bases between. CDR3 sequence (DNA): TGTGCCAGCAGCTTAGTCCGGGGTACTACCTACAATGAGCAGTTCTTC. Protein: CASSLVRGTTYNEQFF.

This clonotype was detected a few times. The CDR3 DNA is TGCGCCAGCAGCCAAGTGGGGGTACGTCACACTGAAGCTTTCTTT. It specifies CASSQVGVRHTEAFF. The chain employs TRBV4-1 and TRBJ1-1; D possibly corresponds to TRBD1 (5 bases). CDR3 length equals 15 residues. The germline V gene has CDR1 MGHRA and CDR2 YSYEKL. V lost 1 base, J lost 3 bases, and 12 bases lay in between.

This clonotype was seen only a few times. The chain links TRBV20-1 to TRBJ2-3, with D perhaps matching TRBD1 (6 bases). Germline CDR1 reads DFQATT; CDR2 reads SNEGSKA (reference sequence). This CDR3 region has 15 residues. V lost 3 bases to trimming and J lost 6 bases, with 19 bases between them. The DNA for the CDR3 is TGCAGTGCTAGCTTCCGGGACACGCCTTTGGATACGCAGTATTTT. Protein: CSASFRDTPLDTQYF.

This chain joins TRBV7-9 and TRBJ1-4; possibly TRBD1 for D (5 bases). CDR1 is SEHNR and CDR2 is FQNEAQ in the germline V gene (reference sequence). Trimming took 3 bases from V and 10 from J, leaving 15 bases between them. The length of the CDR3 is 14 residues. CDR3 bases: TGTGCCAGCAGCTTGGAAGGGGTGGAGGGAAAACTGTTTTTT. Translating gives CASSLEGVEGKLFF.

The count of this clonotype is one. V and J are TRBV7-2 and TRBJ1-1; D gene unclear. The CDR3 totals 13 residues. Germline V gene lookup returns CDR1 SGHTA and CDR2 FQGNSA. V shed 4 bases and J shed 4 bases, with 10 bases lying between them. CDR3: CASSSAIGTEAFF. CDR3 sequence (DNA): TGTGCCAGCAGCTCAGCTATTGGCACTGAAGCTTTCTTT.

This clonotype appeared a single time. The chain links TRBV6-1 to TRBJ1-6; D gene uncertain. The germline CDR1 and CDR2 sequences are MNHNS and SASEGT. V lost 2 bases, J lost 5 bases, and 10 bases lay in between. The CDR3 runs 15 residues. The CDR3 reads CASSEIGDNNSPLHF. The CDR3, as DNA: TGTGCCAGCAGTGAAATCGGCGATAATAATTCACCCCTCCACTTT.

This clonotype has only one observation. The chain employs TRBV28 and TRBJ1-1; 9 bases are shared with TRBD1. The V gene end was trimmed by 4 bases and the J gene end by 5 bases; junction bases not matched to a gene: 8. Germline-derived CDR1 and CDR2 are MDHEN and SYDVKM. The length of the CDR3 is 15 residues. This chain's CDR3 is CASSSGTGRYTEAFF. CDR3 coding DNA: TGTGCCAGCAGTTCCGGGACAGGGAGATATACTGAAGCTTTCTTT. Using reference TRBV28 and TRBJ1-1 for the parts outside the CDR3, the full variable domain is DVKVTQSSRYLVKRTGEKVFLECVQDMDHENMFWYRQDPGLGLRLIYFSYDVKMKEKGDIPEGYSVSREKKERFSLILESASTNQTSMYLCASSSGTGRYTEAFFGQGTRLTVV.

V gene TRBV28 combines with J gene TRBJ2-1; D is unresolved. Deletions cut 8 bases from V and 0 bases from J, with 17 bases between. The CDR3 is 16 amino acids. Per germline, CDR1 MDHEN and CDR2 SYDVKM. Written as DNA, the CDR3 is TGTGCCAGCTCTCCCGGGCACCCGAGCTCCTACAATGAGCAGTTCTTC. Amino acid sequence: CASSPGHPSSYNEQFF.